The rows below give T cell receptor beta chains drawn from one sample of a study of response to subunit inactivated influenza vaccine. Each CDR3 protein gets one entry after TCRdb re-called the RT-PCR reads with MiXCR. The profile shows more than 600,000 distinct CDR3 sequences, less than 20% of them singletons. This specimen was PBMCs from blood, taken about 5 days after vaccination. All receptors derive from a man between 45 and 60 years old who received an inactivated influenza vaccine. Each CDR3 is given with its conserved first and last residue. The D gene is left open where the match is weak. Not all rows give a size; the values are once, few, many and, for expanded clones, a class.

V: TRBV28
D: -
size: once
J: TRBJ2-7
DNA: TGTGCCAGCAGTCTAGGGGCTGCGAGCTCCTACGAGCAGTACTTC
CDR3: CASSLGAASSYEQYF

V: TRBV7-2
D: TRBD1
size: few
J: TRBJ1-2
DNA: TGTGCCAGCAGCAAGGACAGGGGGCGTAGCTATGGCTACACCTTC
CDR3: CASSKDRGRSYGYTF

V: TRBV29-1
D: TRBD2
size: few
J: TRBJ2-3
DNA: TGCAGCGTTTTGGTAGCGGGAGTGTGGACAGATACGCAGTATTTT
CDR3: CSVLVAGVWTDTQYF

V: TRBV4-3
D: TRBD1
size: few
J: TRBJ2-6
DNA: TGCGCCAGCAGCAGGACAGGCGGTACTTCTGGGGCCAACGTCCTGACTTTC
CDR3: CASSRTGGTSGANVLTF

V: TRBV11-2
D: -
size: -
J: TRBJ2-5
DNA: TGTGCCAGCAGCTTTTCTTGGACAGATCAAGAGACCCAGTACTTC
CDR3: CASSFSWTDQETQYF

V: TRBV5-5
D: TRBD1
size: many
J: TRBJ1-5
DNA: TGTGCCAGCAGCCTCGGACAGGGGATCAGCAATCAGCCCCAGCATTTT
CDR3: CASSLGQGISNQPQHF

V: TRBV20-1
D: TRBD1
size: few
J: TRBJ2-2
DNA: TGCAGTGCCACGGGACAGGGTGGTGGATCCGGGGAGCTGTTTTTT
CDR3: CSATGQGGGSGELFF

V: TRBV12-3/TRBV12-4
D: TRBD2
size: few
J: TRBJ2-1
DNA: TGTGCCAGCAGAGGACTAGCGGGGAACTCCTACAATGAGCAGTTCTTC
CDR3: CASRGLAGNSYNEQFF

V: TRBV5-1
D: -
size: -
J: TRBJ2-6
DNA: TGCGCCAGCAGCTTAGGAGGGGCCCGTGATGGGGCCAACGTCCTGACTTTC
CDR3: CASSLGGARDGANVLTF

V: TRBV25-1
D: -
size: -
J: TRBJ2-2
DNA: TGTGCCAGCAGTGAAAGAGCCTACACCGGGGAGCTGTTTTTT
CDR3: CASSERAYTGELFF

V: TRBV20-1
D: TRBD2
size: few
J: TRBJ2-2
DNA: TGCAGTGCTAGACCAACTAGCGGCCTGCGGACCGGGGAGCTGTTTTTT
CDR3: CSARPTSGLRTGELFF

V: TRBV7-3
D: -
size: -
J: TRBJ2-3
DNA: TGTGCCAGCAGCTCGAGATCTAGCACAGATACGCAGTATTTT
CDR3: CASSSRSSTDTQYF

V: TRBV20-1
D: TRBD1
size: few
J: TRBJ2-5
DNA: TGCAGTGCTAGGAGGACAGGGGCTGGAGAGACCCAGTACTTC
CDR3: CSARRTGAGETQYF

V: TRBV20-1
D: TRBD2
size: -
J: TRBJ2-5
DNA: TGCAGTGCTAGGTGGTCTAGCGGCCGGTACCAAGAGACCCAGTACTTC
CDR3: CSARWSSGRYQETQYF

V: TRBV7-9
D: -
size: -
J: TRBJ2-7
DNA: TGTGCCAGAAGCCCACAGGGTTACGAGCAGTACTTC
CDR3: CARSPQGYEQYF

V: TRBV5-1
D: TRBD1
size: -
J: TRBJ2-7
DNA: TGCGCCAGCAGTGTCAATCCAGGGGGTACGTACGAGCAGTACTTC
CDR3: CASSVNPGGTYEQYF

V: TRBV7-2
D: -
size: few
J: TRBJ2-7
DNA: TGTGCCAGCAGCGCTTCCGACTGGAGCTCCTACGAGCAGTACTTC
CDR3: CASSASDWSSYEQYF

V: TRBV10-3
D: -
size: -
J: TRBJ2-3
DNA: TGTGCCATCAGGACTACCGCAACAGATACGCAGTATTTT
CDR3: CAIRTTATDTQYF

V: TRBV5-1
D: TRBD2
size: few
J: TRBJ2-3
DNA: TGCGCCAGCAGCTTGGCGAGGACTAGCGGGACTAGCACAGATACGCAGTATTTT
CDR3: CASSLARTSGTSTDTQYF

V: TRBV10-3
D: -
size: few
J: TRBJ2-7
DNA: TGTGCCATCAGTGAGACAGACTACGAGCAGTACTTC
CDR3: CAISETDYEQYF

V: TRBV7-6
D: TRBD1
size: -
J: TRBJ2-1
DNA: TGTGCCAGCAACATCGACCCGGGACAGGCAAACCTTGAGAGCTCCTACAATGAGCAGTTCTTC
CDR3: CASNIDPGQANLESSYNEQFF

V: TRBV6-5
D: TRBD1
size: -
J: TRBJ1-1
DNA: TGTGCCAGCAGTTACTTAACAGGGGCAACTGAAGCTTTCTTT
CDR3: CASSYLTGATEAFF